This TCR beta chain was identified in a study of cytomegalovirus exposure and HLA in healthy donors. Study context: For the approximately 390 genotyped donors, roughly 80% fell within the Caucasian-associated ancestry cluster.

In regard to this clone: Its antigen is still unknown.

Points from the study as a whole: HLA restriction was apparent for most CMV-associated TCR beta chains in a later analysis.

V lost 4 bases to trimming and J lost 10 bases; unmatched junction nucleotides: 15. Germline V gives CDR1 LGHNA, CDR2 YSLEER. This CDR3 region has 15 residues. Amplification used 60 Vbeta primers and 13 Jbeta primers. In the study's own analysis: Among the unique TCR beta chains that a later analysis counted, some 73 million in all, roughly 9.9 million were shared. Profiled with immunoSEQ multiplex PCR; TCRdb holds only in-frame clones, not every one. V and J calls and clone size are given by that table; D and trimming were obtained from the DNA. The repertoire has about 110,000 clones, 70% to 80% of them found once; the top ten carry roughly 2%.

Material: PBMCs. This chain joins TRBV4-3 and TRBJ1-2, with TRBD1 identical over 7 bases. The TCR comes from a young man in good health and CMV-seronegative. The CDR3 protein is CASSLLDRASMAYTF. The CDR3 coding sequence is TGCGCCAGCAGCCTTCTTGACAGGGCCTCCATGGCCTACACCTTC.